The 13 T cell receptor beta chains below were found in one sample sequenced in a study of blood T cell repertoires in COVID-19. Clones were read by immunoSEQ multiplex PCR, and TCRdb kept only the in-frame ones, dropping some. The sample yields 300,000 to 400,000 clones, approximately 90% seen once. Sequencing used PBMCs or T cells enriched from blood (not recorded which). The receptor source for this set is a woman aged 25-40 years with acute COVID-19.

The chain joins TRBV19 to TRBJ1-6; D possibly corresponds to TRBD1 (5 bases). Between the trimmed V and J ends, which lost 4 bases and 0 bases, there was a span of 19 bases. There are 19 residues in the CDR3. CDR1 and CDR2 (germline): LNHDA, SQIVND (reference sequence). The CDR3 spells CASSTQIWTLLSYNSPLHF. The CDR3 DNA reads TGTGCCAGTAGTACCCAAATTTGGACACTTCTCTCCTATAATTCACCCCTCCACTTT. Looking up the rest from reference TRBV19 and TRBJ1-6 gives the full variable domain: DGGITQSPKYLFRKEGQNVTLSCEQNLNHDAMYWYRQDPGQGLRLIYYSQIVNDFQKGDIAEGYSVSREKKESFPLTVTSAQKNPTAFYLCASSTQIWTLLSYNSPLHFGNGTRLTVT.

In its sample, this clone was seen once. CDR3 nucleotides: TGCGCCAGCAGCTTGGTTACAGGGGGCCTCTACGAGCAGTACTTC. Residues: CASSLVTGGLYEQYF. The chain is built from TRBV5-1 and TRBJ2-7; 9 positions agree with TRBD1. From germline, CDR1 is SGHRS and CDR2 YFSETQ. V was clipped by 0 bases and J by 3 bases; unmatched bases: 4. This CDR3 spans 15 amino acids. The entire variable domain, with the rest obtained from reference TRBV5-1 and TRBJ2-7, is as follows: KAGVTQTPRYLIKTRGQQVTLSCSPISGHRSVSWYQQTPGQGLQFLFEYFSETQRNKGNFPGRFSGRQFSNSRSEMNVSTLELGDSALYLCASSLVTGGLYEQYFGPGTRLTVT.

This chain connects TRBV12-3 or TRBV12-4 to TRBJ1-2, with D hard to call. The germline V and J ends were trimmed by 11 bases and 4 bases, with 14 bases remaining between them. The CDR3 runs 12 residues. The CDR3 here is CAVLRQPYGYTF. In DNA form, the CDR3 reads TGTGCCGTCCTCCGACAACCCTATGGCTACACCTTC.

The chain's CDR3 is CASSFMKTGGLNTEAFF. The CDR3 DNA reads TGCGCCAGCAGCTTTATGAAGACAGGGGGACTGAACACTGAAGCTTTCTTT. The genes are TRBV5-1 and TRBJ1-1, with 9 bases fitting TRBD1. The CDR3 is 17 residues long. J lost 0 bases, V lost 2 bases, and 8 bases had no gene match. Germline V CDR1 and CDR2: SGHRS, YFSETQ. The full variable domain, with the rest looked up from reference TRBV5-1 and TRBJ1-1, is KAGVTQTPRYLIKTRGQQVTLSCSPISGHRSVSWYQQTPGQGLQFLFEYFSETQRNKGNFPGRFSGRQFSNSRSEMNVSTLELGDSALYLCASSFMKTGGLNTEAFFGQGTRLTVV.

The chain joins TRBV2 to TRBJ1-3; possible D gene TRBD1, 6 bases. The CDR3 has 13 amino acids. Deletions cut 6 bases from V and 4 bases from J, with 10 bases between. Per the germline V gene, CDR1 is SNHLY and CDR2 is FYNNEI. CDR3 loop: CASRDSLGNTIYF. DNA of the CDR3: TGTGCCAGCAGGGACAGCTTAGGAAACACCATATATTTT. Drawing the rest from reference TRBV2 and TRBJ1-3, the complete variable domain is EPEVTQTPSHQVTQMGQEVILRCVPISNHLYFYWYRQILGQKVEFLVSFYNNEISEKSEIFDDQFSVERPDGSNFTLKIRSTKLEDSAMYFCASRDSLGNTIYFGEGSWLTVV.

V usage is TRBV19 and J usage is TRBJ2-7; 10 bases are shared with TRBD1. The CDR3 extends over 13 amino acids. V was clipped by 9 bases and J by 3 bases; unmatched bases: 5. Germline V gives CDR1 LNHDA, CDR2 SQIVND (reference sequence). The CDR3 coding sequence is TGTGCCAGCCGGGACAGGGGAGACTACGAGCAGTACTTC. Translated: CASRDRGDYEQYF.

CDR3 in amino acids: CASRDRDIDVGELFF. The DNA of the CDR3 is TGTGCCAGCAGGGACCGGGACATTGACGTCGGGGAGCTGTTTTTT. The chain combines TRBV2 with TRBJ2-2, with D possibly being TRBD1 (6 bases). Germline V gene sequence: CDR1 SNHLY, CDR2 FYNNEI. The germline V and J ends were trimmed by 6 bases and 7 bases, with 18 bases remaining between them. This CDR3 region has 15 residues.

This clone was found a few times. This sequence joins TRBV25-1 and TRBJ1-4; D remains unclear. This CDR3 contains 13 residues. Between the trimmed V and J ends, which lost 3 bases and 7 bases, there was a span of 9 bases. CDR1 and CDR2 from the germline V gene are MGHDK and SYGVNS. CDR3 amino acids: CASSDYRSEKLFF. For the CDR3, the DNA is TGTGCCAGCAGTGATTATAGAAGTGAAAAACTGTTTTTT.

This clone was seen only once. V usage is TRBV9 and J usage is TRBJ2-5; 7 nucleotides line up with TRBD2. Unmatched junction bases numbered 12, after V lost 3 bases and J lost 4 bases. The CDR3 covers 16 residues. CDR1 is SGDLS and CDR2 is YYNGEE in the germline V gene. The DNA for the CDR3 is TGTGCCAGCAGCGCCTTGAGCGGGGCCGTCGGAGAGACCCAGTACTTC. This sequence encodes CASSALSGAVGETQYF.

This clone was observed once. The chain has TRBV24-1 and TRBJ2-5, with D possibly being TRBD2 (6 bases). CDR3 length: 17 residues. V gave up 1 base and J gave up 5 bases, with 19 bases separating them. CDR1 is KGHDR and CDR2 is SFDVKD in the germline V gene. As DNA, the CDR3 is TGTGCCACCAGTGATTTTTCCGGGACTCCCACCGGCGAGACCCAGTACTTC. Its protein product is CATSDFSGTPTGETQYF.

This chain connects TRBV2 to TRBJ2-3; TRBD2 agrees at 15 bases. Germline V gene data show CDR1 as SNHLY and CDR2 as FYNNEI. Unmatched junction bases numbered 9, after V lost 6 bases and J lost 8 bases. The CDR3 runs 16 residues. The CDR3, as DNA: TGTGCCAGCAGGGACGGACTAGCGGGGGGGCCTGGTACGCAGTATTTT. Translating it yields CASRDGLAGGPGTQYF.

V gene TRBV7-2 combines with J gene TRBJ2-3; a weak D match, TRBD1 (5 bases). V was clipped by 2 bases and J by 2 bases, with 14 bases between them. The germline gives CDR1 SGHTA, CDR2 FQGNSA. The CDR3 contains 16 residues. The CDR3 nucleotides read TGTGCCAGCAGCTTAAAATTTTATGGGGCCACAGATACGCAGTATTTT. Its translation is CASSLKFYGATDTQYF.

The chain carries TRBV7-9 and TRBJ1-6, with 9 bases aligning to TRBD1. The CDR3 length is 14 residues. The V and J ends lost 5 bases and 9 bases, in that order; junction bases with no gene match: 5. Germline assignment: CDR1 SEHNR and CDR2 FQNEAQ (reference sequence). The CDR3 nucleotides read TGTGCCAGCAGCCAGGGACAGGGAGGTTCACCCCTCCACTTT. It codes for CASSQGQGGSPLHF.